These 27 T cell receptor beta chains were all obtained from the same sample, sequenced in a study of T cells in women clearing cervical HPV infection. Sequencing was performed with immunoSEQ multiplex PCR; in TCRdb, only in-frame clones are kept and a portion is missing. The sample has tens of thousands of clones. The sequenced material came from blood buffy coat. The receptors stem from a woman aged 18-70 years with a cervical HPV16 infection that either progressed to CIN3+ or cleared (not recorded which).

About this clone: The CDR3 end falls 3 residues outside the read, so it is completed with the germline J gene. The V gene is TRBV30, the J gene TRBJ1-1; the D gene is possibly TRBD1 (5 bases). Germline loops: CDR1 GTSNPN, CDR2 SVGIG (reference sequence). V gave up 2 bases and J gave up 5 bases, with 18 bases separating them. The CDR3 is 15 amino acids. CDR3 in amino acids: CAWSFSSGLGTEAFF. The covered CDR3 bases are TGTGCCTGGAGTTTTTCGTCAGGGTTGGGGACTGAA.

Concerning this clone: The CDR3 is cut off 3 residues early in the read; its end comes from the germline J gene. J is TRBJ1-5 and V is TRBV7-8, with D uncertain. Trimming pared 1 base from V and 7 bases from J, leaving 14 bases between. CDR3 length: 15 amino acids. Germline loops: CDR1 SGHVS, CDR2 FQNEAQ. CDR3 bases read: TGTGCCAGCAGCTTAGTTGGTCTGGGCGGGCAGCCC. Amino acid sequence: CASSLVGLGGQP. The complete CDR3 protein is CASSLVGLGGQPQHF.

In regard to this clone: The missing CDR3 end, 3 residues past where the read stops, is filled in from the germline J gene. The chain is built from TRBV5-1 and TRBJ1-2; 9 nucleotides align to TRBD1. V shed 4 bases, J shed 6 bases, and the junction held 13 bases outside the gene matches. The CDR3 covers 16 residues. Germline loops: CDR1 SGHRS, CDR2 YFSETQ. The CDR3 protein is CASSNYRQGGANGYTF. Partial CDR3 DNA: TGCGCCAGCAGCAACTACCGACAGGGGGGGGCCAATGGC. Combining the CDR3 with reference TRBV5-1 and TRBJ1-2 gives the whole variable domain KAGVTQTPRYLIKTRGQQVTLSCSPISGHRSVSWYQQTPGQGLQFLFEYFSETQRNKGNFPGRFSGRQFSNSRSEMNVSTLELGDSALYLCASSNYRQGGANGYTFGSGTRLTVV.

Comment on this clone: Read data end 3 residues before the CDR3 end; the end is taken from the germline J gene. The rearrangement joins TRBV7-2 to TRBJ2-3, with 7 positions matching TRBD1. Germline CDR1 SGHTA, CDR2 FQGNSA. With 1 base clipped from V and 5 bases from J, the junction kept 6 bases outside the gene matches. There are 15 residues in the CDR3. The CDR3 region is CASSLVQGVGDTQYF. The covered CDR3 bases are TGTGCCAGCAGCTTAGTTCAGGGGGTAGGAGATACG. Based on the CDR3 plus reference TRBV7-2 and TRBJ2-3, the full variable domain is GAGVSQSPSNKVTEKGKDVELRCDPISGHTALYWYRQSLGQGLEFLIYFQGNSAPDKSGLPSDRFSAERTGGSVSTLTIQRTQQEDSAVYLCASSLVQGVGDTQYFGPGTRLTVL.

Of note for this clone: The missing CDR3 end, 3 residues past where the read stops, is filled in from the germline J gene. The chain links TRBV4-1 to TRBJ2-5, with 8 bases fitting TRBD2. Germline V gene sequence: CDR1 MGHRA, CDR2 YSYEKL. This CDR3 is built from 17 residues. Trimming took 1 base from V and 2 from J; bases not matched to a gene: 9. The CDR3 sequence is CASSQGVTSDIQETQYF. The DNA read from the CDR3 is TGCGCCAGCAGCCAAGGGGTGACTAGCGATATTCAAGAGACC.

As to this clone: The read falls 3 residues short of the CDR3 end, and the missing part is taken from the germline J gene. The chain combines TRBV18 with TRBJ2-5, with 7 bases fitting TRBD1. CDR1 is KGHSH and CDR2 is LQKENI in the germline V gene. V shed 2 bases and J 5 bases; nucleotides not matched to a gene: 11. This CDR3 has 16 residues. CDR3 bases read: TGTGCCAGCTCACCAGGACAGGTGGCCCTCGGGGAGACC. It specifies CASSPGQVALGET. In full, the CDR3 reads CASSPGQVALGETQYF.

The CDR3 protein is CASSPQSSKGTEAFF. CDR3 DNA, as far as it was read: TGCGCCAGCAGCCCTCAGTCTAGCAAAGGGACTGAA. V gene TRBV5-1 combines with J gene TRBJ1-1, with no clear D. Sequencing ends 3 residues short of the CDR3 end; the germline J gene provides the rest. CDR3 length: 15 amino acids. Trimming removed 4 bases from V and 5 bases from J, with 18 bases in between. Germline lookup yields CDR1 SGHRS and CDR2 YFSETQ.

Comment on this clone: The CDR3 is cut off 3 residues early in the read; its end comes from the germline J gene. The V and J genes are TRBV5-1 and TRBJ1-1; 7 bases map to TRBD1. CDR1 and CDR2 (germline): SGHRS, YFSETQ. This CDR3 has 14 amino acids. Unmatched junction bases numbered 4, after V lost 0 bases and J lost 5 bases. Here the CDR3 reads CASSLERGLTEAFF. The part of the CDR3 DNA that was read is TGCGCCAGCAGCTTGGAAAGGGGGCTAACTGAA.

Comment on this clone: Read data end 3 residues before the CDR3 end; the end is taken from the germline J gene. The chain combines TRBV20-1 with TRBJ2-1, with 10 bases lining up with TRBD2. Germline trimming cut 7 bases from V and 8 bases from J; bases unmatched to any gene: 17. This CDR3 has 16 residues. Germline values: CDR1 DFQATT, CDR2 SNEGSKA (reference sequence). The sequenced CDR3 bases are TGCAGTGGGTCTTGGGCTAGCGGGAGTAATAGGGATGAG. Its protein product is CSGSWASGSNRDE. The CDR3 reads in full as CSGSWASGSNRDEQFF.

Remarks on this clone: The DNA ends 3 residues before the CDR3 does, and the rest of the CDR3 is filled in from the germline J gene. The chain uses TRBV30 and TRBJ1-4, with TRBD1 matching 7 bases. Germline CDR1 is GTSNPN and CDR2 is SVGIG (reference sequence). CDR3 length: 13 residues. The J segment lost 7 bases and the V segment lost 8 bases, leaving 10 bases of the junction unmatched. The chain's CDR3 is CAGSTGYAEKLFF. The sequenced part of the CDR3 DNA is TGTGCCGGTTCGACAGGGTACGCTGAAAAA.

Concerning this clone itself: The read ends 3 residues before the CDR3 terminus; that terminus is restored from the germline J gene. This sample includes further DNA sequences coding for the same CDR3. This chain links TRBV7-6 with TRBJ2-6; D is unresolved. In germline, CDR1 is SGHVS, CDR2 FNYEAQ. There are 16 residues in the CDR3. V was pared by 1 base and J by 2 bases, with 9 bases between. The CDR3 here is CASSLGGTAGANVLTF. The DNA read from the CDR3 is TGTGCCAGCAGCTTAGGCGGTACCGCTGGGGCCAACGTC.

The sequenced part of the CDR3 DNA is TGCAGCGTCGGAGCCAAACAGGGAGGGGATGGC. It yields the protein CSVGAKQGGDG. The CDR3 reads in full as CSVGAKQGGDGYTF. The chain employs TRBV29-1 and TRBJ1-2, with a tentative D call TRBD1 (6 bases). Read coverage stops 3 residues before the CDR3 terminus; the germline J gene supplies the remainder. Germline assignment: CDR1 SQVTM and CDR2 ANQGSEA. This CDR3 is 14 amino acids long. Trimming shortened V by 6 bases and J by 6 bases, and 20 bases separated the two germline ends.

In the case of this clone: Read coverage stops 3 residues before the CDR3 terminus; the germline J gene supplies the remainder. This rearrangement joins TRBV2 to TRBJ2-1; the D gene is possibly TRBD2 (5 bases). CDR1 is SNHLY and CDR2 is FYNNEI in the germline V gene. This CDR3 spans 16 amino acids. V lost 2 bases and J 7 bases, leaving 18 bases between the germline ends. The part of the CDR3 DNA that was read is TGTGCCAGCAGTGAATCAGGCCAGAGGGTTGTGAATGAG. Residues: CASSESGQRVVNE. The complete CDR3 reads CASSESGQRVVNEQFF.

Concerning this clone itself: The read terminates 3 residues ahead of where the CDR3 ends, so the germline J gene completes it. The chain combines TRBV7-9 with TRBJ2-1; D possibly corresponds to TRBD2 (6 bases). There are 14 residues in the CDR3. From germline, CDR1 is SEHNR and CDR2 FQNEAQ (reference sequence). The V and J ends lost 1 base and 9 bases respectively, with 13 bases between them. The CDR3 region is CASSLEGGIGEQFF. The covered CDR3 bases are TGTGCCAGCAGCTTAGAGGGCGGGATAGGTGAG.

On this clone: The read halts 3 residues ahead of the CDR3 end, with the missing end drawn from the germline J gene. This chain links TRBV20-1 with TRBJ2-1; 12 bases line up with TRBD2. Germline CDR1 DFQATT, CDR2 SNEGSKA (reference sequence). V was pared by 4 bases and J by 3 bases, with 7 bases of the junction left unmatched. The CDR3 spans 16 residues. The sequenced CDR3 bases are TGCAGTGCTAATACGCTAGCGGGGGGGCGCTACAATGAG. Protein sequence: CSANTLAGGRYNE. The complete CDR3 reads CSANTLAGGRYNEQFF.

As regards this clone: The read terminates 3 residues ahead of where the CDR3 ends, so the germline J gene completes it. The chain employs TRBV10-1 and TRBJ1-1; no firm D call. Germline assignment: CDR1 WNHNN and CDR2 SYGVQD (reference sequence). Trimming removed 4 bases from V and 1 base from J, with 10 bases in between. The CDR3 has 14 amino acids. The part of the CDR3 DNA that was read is TGCGCCAGCAGTGCTCGTACAGCGAACACTGAA. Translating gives CASSARTANTE. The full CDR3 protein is CASSARTANTEAFF.

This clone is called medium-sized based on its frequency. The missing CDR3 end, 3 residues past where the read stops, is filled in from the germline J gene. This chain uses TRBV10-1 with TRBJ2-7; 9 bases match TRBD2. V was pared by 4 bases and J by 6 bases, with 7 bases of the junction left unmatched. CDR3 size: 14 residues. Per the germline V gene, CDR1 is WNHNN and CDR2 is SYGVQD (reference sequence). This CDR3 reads CASSGLAEESEQYF. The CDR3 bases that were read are TGCGCCAGCAGTGGACTAGCGGAGGAGAGCGAG.

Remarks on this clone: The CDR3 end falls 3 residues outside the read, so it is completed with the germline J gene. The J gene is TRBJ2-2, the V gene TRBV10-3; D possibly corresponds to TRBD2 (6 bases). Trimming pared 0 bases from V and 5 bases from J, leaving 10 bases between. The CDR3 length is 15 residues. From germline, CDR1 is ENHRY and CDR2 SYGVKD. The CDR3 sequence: CAISESLGGTGELFF. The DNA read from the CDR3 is TGTGCCATCAGTGAGTCTCTCGGGGGAACCGGGGAG.

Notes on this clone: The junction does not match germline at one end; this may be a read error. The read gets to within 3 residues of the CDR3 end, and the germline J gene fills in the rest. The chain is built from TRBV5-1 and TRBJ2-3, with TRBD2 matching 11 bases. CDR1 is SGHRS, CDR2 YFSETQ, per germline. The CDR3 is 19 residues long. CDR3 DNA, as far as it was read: TGCGCCAACAGCTTGGAGGGACTAGCGGTTTATATAAGCACAGATACG. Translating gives CANSLEGLAVYISTDT. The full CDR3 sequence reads CANSLEGLAVYISTDTQYF.

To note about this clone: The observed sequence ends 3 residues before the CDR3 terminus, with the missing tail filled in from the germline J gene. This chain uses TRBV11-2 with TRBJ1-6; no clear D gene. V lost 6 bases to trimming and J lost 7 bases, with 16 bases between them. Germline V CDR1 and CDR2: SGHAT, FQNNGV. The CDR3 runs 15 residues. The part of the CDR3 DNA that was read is TGTGCCAGCAGTCGTCAGATCTCAAGGAATTCACCC. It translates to CASSRQISRNSP. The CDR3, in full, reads CASSRQISRNSPLHF.

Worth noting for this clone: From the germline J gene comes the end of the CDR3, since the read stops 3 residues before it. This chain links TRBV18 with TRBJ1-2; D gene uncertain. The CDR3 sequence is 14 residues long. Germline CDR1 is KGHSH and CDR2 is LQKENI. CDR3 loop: CASSRTSGSYDYTF. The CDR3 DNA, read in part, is TGTGCCAGCTCACGGACTAGCGGGTCCTACGAC.

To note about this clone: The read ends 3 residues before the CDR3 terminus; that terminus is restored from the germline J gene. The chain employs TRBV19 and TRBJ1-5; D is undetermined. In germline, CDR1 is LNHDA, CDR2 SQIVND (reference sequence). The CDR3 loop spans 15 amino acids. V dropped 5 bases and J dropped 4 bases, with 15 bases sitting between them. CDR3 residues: CASSFGPPRNQPQHF. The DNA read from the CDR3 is TGTGCCAGTAGTTTTGGGCCACCACGGAATCAGCCC. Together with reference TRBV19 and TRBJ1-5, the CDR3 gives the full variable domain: DGGITQSPKYLFRKEGQNVTLSCEQNLNHDAMYWYRQDPGQGLRLIYYSQIVNDFQKGDIAEGYSVSREKKESFPLTVTSAQKNPTAFYLCASSFGPPRNQPQHFGDGTRLSIL.

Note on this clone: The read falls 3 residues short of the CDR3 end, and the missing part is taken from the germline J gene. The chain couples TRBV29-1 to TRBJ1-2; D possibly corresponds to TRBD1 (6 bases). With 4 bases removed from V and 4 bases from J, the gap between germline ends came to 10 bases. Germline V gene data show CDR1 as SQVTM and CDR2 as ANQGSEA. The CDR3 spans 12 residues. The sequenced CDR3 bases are TGCAGCGTTGTCCAGGGGAGCTATGGC. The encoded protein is CSVVQGSYG. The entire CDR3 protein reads CSVVQGSYGYTF.

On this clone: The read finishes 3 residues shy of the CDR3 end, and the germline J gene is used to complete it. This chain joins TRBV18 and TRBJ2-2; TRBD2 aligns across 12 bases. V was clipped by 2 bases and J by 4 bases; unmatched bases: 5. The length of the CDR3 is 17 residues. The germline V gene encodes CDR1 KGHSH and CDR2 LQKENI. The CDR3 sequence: CASSPSSGRVFTGELFF. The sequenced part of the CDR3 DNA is TGTGCCAGCTCACCATCTAGCGGGAGGGTCTTCACCGGGGAG.

Partial CDR3 DNA: TGCGCCAGCAGCCCGACTAGCGAACAGACC. It codes for CASSPTSEQT. Given in full, the CDR3 is CASSPTSEQTQYF. The chain is built from TRBV5-1 and TRBJ2-5, with 8 bases fitting TRBD2. Read sequence stops 3 residues before the CDR3 end, and the germline J gene provides the missing end. This CDR3 region has 13 residues. V lost 4 bases and J lost 6; bases outside the gene matches: 5. In germline, CDR1 is SGHRS, CDR2 YFSETQ.

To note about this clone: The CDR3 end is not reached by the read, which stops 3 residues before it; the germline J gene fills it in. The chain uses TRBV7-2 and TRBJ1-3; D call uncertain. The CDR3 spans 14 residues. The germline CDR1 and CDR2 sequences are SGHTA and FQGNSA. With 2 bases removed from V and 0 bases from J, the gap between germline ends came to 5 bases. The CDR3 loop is CASSLQFSGNTIYF. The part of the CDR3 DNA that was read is TGTGCCAGCAGCTTACAGTTCTCTGGAAACACC. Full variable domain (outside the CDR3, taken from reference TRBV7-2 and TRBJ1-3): GAGVSQSPSNKVTEKGKDVELRCDPISGHTALYWYRQSLGQGLEFLIYFQGNSAPDKSGLPSDRFSAERTGGSVSTLTIQRTQQEDSAVYLCASSLQFSGNTIYFGEGSWLTVV.

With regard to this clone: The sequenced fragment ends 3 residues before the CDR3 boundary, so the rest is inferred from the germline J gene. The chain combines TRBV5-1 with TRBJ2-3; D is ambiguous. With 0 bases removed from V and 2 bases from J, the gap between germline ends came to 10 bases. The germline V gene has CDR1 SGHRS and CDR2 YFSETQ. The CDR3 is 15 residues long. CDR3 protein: CASSLVQTYTDTQYF. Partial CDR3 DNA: TGCGCCAGCAGCTTGGTACAGACATACACAGATACG. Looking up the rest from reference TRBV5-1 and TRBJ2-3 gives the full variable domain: KAGVTQTPRYLIKTRGQQVTLSCSPISGHRSVSWYQQTPGQGLQFLFEYFSETQRNKGNFPGRFSGRQFSNSRSEMNVSTLELGDSALYLCASSLVQTYTDTQYFGPGTRLTVL.